The T cell receptor (beta chain) under discussion was sequenced for a study of T cell responses to AZD1222 COVID-19 vaccine. Broader study findings: Among the donors, most were white British and more were female, and clonal diversity was possibly underestimated. Only after the peak T cell response were repertoires sampled. The study identified only 6 or 7 AZD1222 recipients as seropositive at baseline.

This clone was seen once. Its antigen is undetermined. This CDR3 contains 16 residues. Deletions cut 0 bases from V and 6 bases from J, with 17 bases between. Germline CDR1 SGHNT, CDR2 YENEEA. The repertoire was sequenced with immunoSEQ multiplex PCR; TCRdb's copy has only in-frame clones and lacks some. The sample holds 130,000 or so clones, 80% to 90% seen once. The rearrangement uses TRBV11-3 and TRBJ2-5, with a possible D match to TRBD2 (7 bases). The TCR comes from an adult who received the AZD1222 COVID-19 vaccine. Source: peripheral blood, taken 28 days after the second AZD1222 dose. The CDR3 DNA follows: TGTGCCAGCAGCTTAGATAGGCGGGGGCAGAACCAGACCCAGTACTTC. Translated, it gives CASSLDRRGQNQTQYF.